Sequencing of this T cell receptor beta chain was carried out in a study of blood T cell repertoires in COVID-19. Here immunoSEQ multiplex PCR was the method, and the copy in TCRdb shows in-frame clones only, minus some. The sample lists 90,000 to 120,000 clones; just over 90% were seen once. V was trimmed by 4 bases and J by 1 base, leaving 11 bases between them. This CDR3 contains 16 residues. Germline V gene data show CDR1 as MGHDK and CDR2 as SYGVNS. V gene TRBV25-1 combines with J gene TRBJ2-6, with D tentatively TRBD1 (7 bases). This receptor was obtained from a man aged 55-75 years with acute or convalescent COVID-19. The sample taken for sequencing was peripheral blood. In DNA form, the CDR3 reads TGTGCCAGCAGTGCCCAGGGGGGTTCTGGGGCCAACGTCCTGACTTTC. It encodes CASSAQGGSGANVLTF.